The 10 T cell receptor beta chains given below trace back to one sample, sequenced in a study of blood T cells in healthy people across ages. A second PCR, run for about 7 to 11 cycles, used a sample-barcoded 5' primer plus a J-beta primer mix. TCRdb reprocessed the 5' RACE reads with MiXCR, giving one entry per CDR3 protein. The data show under 2 million distinct CDR3 sequences, almost 35% seen once. Material: blood. These receptors were obtained from a woman aged 25 to 39 in good health.

Points on this clonotype: Since a much larger clone is just one base distant, this may be a read error. This chain connects TRBV4-1 to TRBJ2-3; D is perhaps TRBD2 (5 bases). This CDR3 contains 17 residues. Germline V CDR1 and CDR2: MGHRA, YSYEKL. DNA of the CDR3: TGCGCCAGCAGCCACAACGTTGACACTGGAGGCACAGATGCGCAGTATTTT. As protein: CASSHNVDTGGTDAQYF.

The chain carries TRBV28 and TRBJ2-1, with 8 positions matching TRBD1. CDR1 is MDHEN, CDR2 SYDVKM, per germline. Losses at the gene ends were 6 bases for V and 8 bases for J; bases not matched to a gene: 9. The CDR3 runs 14 residues. The CDR3 loop is CASSDRGDGDEQFF. The CDR3 bases are TGTGCCAGCAGCGACAGGGGAGATGGCGATGAGCAGTTCTTC.

This clonotype was detected a few times. The chain couples TRBV20-1 to TRBJ2-5; 11 nucleotides agree with TRBD2. Germline trimming cut 6 bases from V and 3 bases from J; bases unmatched to any gene: 6. This CDR3 has 14 residues. Germline-derived CDR1 and CDR2 are DFQATT and SNEGSKA (reference sequence). DNA for the CDR3: TGCAGTGCCACACTAGCGGGGGATAAAGAGACCCAGTACTTC. Translation gives CSATLAGDKETQYF.

This clonotype was counted a few times. This chain uses TRBV6-2 or TRBV6-3 with TRBJ2-1, with D unresolved. Between the trimmed V and J ends, which lost 6 bases and 7 bases, there was a span of 10 bases. The CDR3 length is 12 residues. The germline V gene has CDR1 MNHEY and CDR2 SVGEGT. The CDR3 reads CASRGALNEQFF. In nucleotides, the CDR3 is TGTGCCAGCAGGGGCGCCCTAAATGAGCAGTTCTTC.

A few counts support this clonotype. This rearrangement joins TRBV20-1 to TRBJ1-6, with 7 nucleotides matching TRBD1. Trimming at V came to 3 bases and at J to 5 bases, leaving 4 bases not matched to a gene. Germline lookup yields CDR1 DFQATT and CDR2 SNEGSKA (reference sequence). CDR3 length equals 14 residues. In DNA, the CDR3 is TGCAGTGCTAGTACAGGGGCAAATAATTCACCCCTCCACTTT. It yields the protein CSASTGANNSPLHF.

This clonotype has ten or more counts. The J gene is TRBJ2-4, the V gene TRBV5-1, with TRBD1 identical over 9 bases. Unmatched junction bases numbered 5, after V lost 3 bases and J lost 4 bases. This CDR3 spans 15 amino acids. Germline assignment: CDR1 SGHRS and CDR2 YFSETQ. CDR3 in amino acids: CASSSGQGSKNIQYF. CDR3 sequence (DNA): TGCGCCAGCAGCTCGGGACAGGGTTCGAAAAACATTCAGTACTTC.

This clonotype has only a few counts. The genes are TRBV29-1 and TRBJ1-5; TRBD1 agrees at 7 bases. In germline, CDR1 is SQVTM, CDR2 ANQGSEA. V gave up 4 bases and J gave up 5 bases; unmatched junction bases: 5. This CDR3 has 13 amino acids. The CDR3: CSVVPGGDQPQHF. The CDR3 DNA reads TGCAGCGTTGTGCCAGGGGGAGATCAGCCCCAGCATTTT.

For the CDR3, the DNA is TGTGCCAGCAGGAGAAATAGCGGGAGAGGTGGCACAGATACGCAGTATTTT. Protein: CASRRNSGRGGTDTQYF. The rearrangement uses TRBV5-4 and TRBJ2-3; 9 nucleotides agree with TRBD2. V lost 5 bases and J lost 1; bases outside the gene matches: 11. CDR1 is SGHNT, CDR2 YYREEE, per germline (reference sequence). The CDR3 extends over 17 amino acids.

This sequence joins TRBV5-6 and TRBJ2-6; D may be TRBD1 (5 bases). The CDR3 is 18 amino acids. Trimming left V 3 bases short and J 6 bases short, with 22 bases between. The germline CDR1 and CDR2 sequences are SGHDT and YYEEEE. The chain's CDR3 is CASSSQSGAYFTANVLTF. The DNA of the CDR3 is TGTGCCAGCAGCTCCCAGTCTGGGGCCTACTTTACGGCCAACGTCCTGACTTTC.

Regarding this clonotype: Given a much more abundant clone one base away, this may be a read error. The chain uses TRBV27 and TRBJ2-6; D perhaps matches TRBD1 (6 bases). This CDR3 contains 14 residues. CDR1 MNHEY and CDR2 SMNVEV come from the germline V gene (reference sequence). The CDR3 DNA follows: TGTGCCAGCAGGGACAGCTCTGGGGCCAACGTCCAGACTTTC. Protein: CASRDSSGANVQTF.